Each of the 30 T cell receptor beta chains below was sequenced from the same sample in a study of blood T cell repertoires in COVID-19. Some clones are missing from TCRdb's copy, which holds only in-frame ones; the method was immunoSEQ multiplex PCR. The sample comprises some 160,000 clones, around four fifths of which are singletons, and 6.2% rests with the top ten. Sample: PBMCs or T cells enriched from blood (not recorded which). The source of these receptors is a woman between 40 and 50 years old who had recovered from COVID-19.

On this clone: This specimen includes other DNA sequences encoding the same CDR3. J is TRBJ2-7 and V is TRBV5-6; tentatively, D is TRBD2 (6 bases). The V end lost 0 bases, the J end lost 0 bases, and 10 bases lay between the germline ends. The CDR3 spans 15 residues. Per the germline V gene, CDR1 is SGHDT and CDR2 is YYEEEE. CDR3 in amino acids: CASSLGAGSSYEQYF. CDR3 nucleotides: TGTGCCAGCAGCTTGGGGGCGGGGAGCTCCTACGAGCAGTACTTC.

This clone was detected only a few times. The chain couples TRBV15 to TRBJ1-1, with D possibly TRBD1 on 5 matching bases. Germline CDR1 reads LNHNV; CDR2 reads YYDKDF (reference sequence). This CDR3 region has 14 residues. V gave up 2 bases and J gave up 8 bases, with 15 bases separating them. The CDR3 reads CATSRSDRQQEAFF. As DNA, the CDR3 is TGTGCCACCAGCAGATCCGACCGACAGCAGGAAGCTTTCTTT.

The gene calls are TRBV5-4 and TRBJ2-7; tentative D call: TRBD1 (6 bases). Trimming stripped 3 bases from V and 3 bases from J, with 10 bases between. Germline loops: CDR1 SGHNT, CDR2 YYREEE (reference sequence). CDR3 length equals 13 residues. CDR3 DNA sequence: TGTGCCAGCAGCTGGGACAAAGGCTACGAGCAGTACTTC. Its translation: CASSWDKGYEQYF.

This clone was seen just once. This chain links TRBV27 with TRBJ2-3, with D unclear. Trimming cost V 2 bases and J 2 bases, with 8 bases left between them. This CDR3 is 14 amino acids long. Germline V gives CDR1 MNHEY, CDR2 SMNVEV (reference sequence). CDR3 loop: CASSLPQSTDTQYF. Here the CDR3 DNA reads TGTGCCAGCAGTTTACCCCAGTCCACAGATACGCAGTATTTT.

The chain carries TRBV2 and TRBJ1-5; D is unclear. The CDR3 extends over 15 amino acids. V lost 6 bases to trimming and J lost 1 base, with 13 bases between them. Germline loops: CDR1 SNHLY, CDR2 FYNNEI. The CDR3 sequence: CASREVAVSNQPQHF. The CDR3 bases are TGTGCCAGCAGGGAGGTGGCCGTAAGCAATCAGCCCCAGCATTTT.

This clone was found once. CDR3 nucleotides: TGTGCCAGTAGTCCTGGACAGGGGGCTTCACCCCTCCACTTT. Translation gives CASSPGQGASPLHF. The rearrangement uses TRBV19 and TRBJ1-6; 11 positions match TRBD1. The V and J ends lost 5 bases and 9 bases, in that order; junction bases with no gene match: 3. CDR3 length: 14 residues. The germline V gene has CDR1 LNHDA and CDR2 SQIVND (reference sequence).

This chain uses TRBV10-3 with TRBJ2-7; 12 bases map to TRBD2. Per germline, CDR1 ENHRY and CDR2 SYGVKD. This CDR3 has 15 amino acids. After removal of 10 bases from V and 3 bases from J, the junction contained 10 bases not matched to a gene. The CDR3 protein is CATLTSGGRRYEQYF. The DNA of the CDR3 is TGTGCCACACTAACTAGCGGGGGGAGACGCTACGAGCAGTACTTC.

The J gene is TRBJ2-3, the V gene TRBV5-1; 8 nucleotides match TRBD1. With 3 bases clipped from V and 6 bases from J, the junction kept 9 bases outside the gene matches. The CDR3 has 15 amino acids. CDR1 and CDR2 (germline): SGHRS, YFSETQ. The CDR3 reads CASSYGQGRGDTQYF. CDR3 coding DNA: TGCGCCAGCAGCTACGGACAGGGTCGAGGGGATACGCAGTATTTT.

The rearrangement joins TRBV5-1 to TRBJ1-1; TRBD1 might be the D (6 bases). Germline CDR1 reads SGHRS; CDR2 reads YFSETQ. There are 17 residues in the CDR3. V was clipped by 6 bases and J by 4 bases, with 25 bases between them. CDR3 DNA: TGCGCCAGCACCACCGGAGCCGCACAGGGATTGGGCACTGAAGCTTTCTTT. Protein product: CASTTGAAQGLGTEAFF.

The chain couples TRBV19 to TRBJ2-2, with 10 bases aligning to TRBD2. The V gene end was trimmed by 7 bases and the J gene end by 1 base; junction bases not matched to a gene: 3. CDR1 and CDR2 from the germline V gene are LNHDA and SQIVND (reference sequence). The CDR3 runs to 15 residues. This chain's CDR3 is CASTWTSGNTGELFF. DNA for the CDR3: TGTGCCAGTACTTGGACTAGCGGGAACACCGGGGAGCTGTTTTTT.

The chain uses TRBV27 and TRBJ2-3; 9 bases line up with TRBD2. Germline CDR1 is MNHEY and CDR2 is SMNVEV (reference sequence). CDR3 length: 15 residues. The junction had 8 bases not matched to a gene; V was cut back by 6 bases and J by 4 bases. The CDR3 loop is CASSAGTSSPDTQYF. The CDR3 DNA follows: TGTGCCAGCAGCGCTGGGACTAGCAGCCCAGATACGCAGTATTTT.

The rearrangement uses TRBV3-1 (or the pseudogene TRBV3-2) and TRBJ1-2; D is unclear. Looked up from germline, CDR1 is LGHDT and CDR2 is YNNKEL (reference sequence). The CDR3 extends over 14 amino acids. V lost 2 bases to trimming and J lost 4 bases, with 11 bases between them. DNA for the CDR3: TGTGCCAGCAGCCAACGGGAGGGCTCCTATGGCTACACCTTC. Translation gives CASSQREGSYGYTF.

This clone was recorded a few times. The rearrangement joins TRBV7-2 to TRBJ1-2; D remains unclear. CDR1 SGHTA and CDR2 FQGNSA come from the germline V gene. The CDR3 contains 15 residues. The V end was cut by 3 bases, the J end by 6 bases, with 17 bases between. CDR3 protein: CASSFNLVAIDGYTF. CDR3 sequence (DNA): TGTGCCAGCAGCTTTAATCTCGTCGCTATCGATGGCTACACCTTC.

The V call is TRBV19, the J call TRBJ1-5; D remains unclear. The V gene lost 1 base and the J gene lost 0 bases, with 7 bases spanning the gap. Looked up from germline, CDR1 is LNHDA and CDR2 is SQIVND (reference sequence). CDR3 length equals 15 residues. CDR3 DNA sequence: TGTGCCAGTAGTATAGGAGAGTATAGCAATCAGCCCCAGCATTTT. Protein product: CASSIGEYSNQPQHF.

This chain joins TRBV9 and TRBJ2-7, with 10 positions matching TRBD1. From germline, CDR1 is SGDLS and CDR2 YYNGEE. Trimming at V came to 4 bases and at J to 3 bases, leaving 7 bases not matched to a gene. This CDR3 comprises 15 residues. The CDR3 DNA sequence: TGTGCCAGCAGCCCAGGGACAGGGGTAGTCTACGAGCAGTACTTC. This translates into CASSPGTGVVYEQYF.

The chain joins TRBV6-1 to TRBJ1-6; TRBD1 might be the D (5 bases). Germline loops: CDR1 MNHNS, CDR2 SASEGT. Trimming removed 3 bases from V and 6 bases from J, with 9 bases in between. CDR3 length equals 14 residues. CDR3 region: CASSDAGLNSPLHF. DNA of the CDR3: TGTGCCAGCAGTGACGCAGGGCTTAATTCACCCCTCCACTTT.

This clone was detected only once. The CDR3 DNA reads TGTGCCAGCAGTCCCAGACCCCCCGGGACAACTCACTACGAGCAGTACTTC. Translating gives CASSPRPPGTTHYEQYF. The chain links TRBV3-1 (or the pseudogene TRBV3-2) to TRBJ2-7; tentative D call: TRBD1 (6 bases). This CDR3 region has 17 residues. Germline assignment: CDR1 LGHDT and CDR2 YNNKEL (reference sequence). The V gene lost 6 bases and the J gene lost 3 bases, with 24 bases spanning the gap.

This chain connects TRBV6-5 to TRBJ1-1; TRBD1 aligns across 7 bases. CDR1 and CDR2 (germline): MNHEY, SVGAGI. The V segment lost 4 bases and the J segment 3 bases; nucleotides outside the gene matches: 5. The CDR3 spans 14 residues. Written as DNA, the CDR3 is TGTGCCAGCAGTTTGGGTACAGGGGACACTGAAGCTTTCTTT. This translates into CASSLGTGDTEAFF.

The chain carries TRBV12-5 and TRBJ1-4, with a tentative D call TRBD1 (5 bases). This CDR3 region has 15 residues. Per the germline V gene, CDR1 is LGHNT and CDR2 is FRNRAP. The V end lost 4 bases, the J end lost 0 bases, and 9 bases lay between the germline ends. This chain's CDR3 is CASGSRGATNEKLFF. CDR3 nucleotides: TGTGCTAGTGGTTCAAGGGGTGCAACTAATGAAAAACTGTTTTTT. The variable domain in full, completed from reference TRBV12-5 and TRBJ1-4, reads DARVTQTPRHKVTEMGQEVTMRCQPILGHNTVFWYRQTMMQGLELLAYFRNRAPLDDSGMPKDRFSAEMPDATLATLKIQPSEPRDSAVYFCASGSRGATNEKLFFGSGTQLSVL.

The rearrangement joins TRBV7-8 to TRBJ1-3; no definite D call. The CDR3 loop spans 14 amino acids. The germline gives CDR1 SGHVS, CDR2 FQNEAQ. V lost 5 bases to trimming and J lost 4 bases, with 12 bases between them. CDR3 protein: CASSDSGSGNTIYF. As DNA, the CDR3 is TGTGCCAGCAGCGATTCCGGGAGCGGAAACACCATATATTTT.

CDR3 sequence: CASSAARKLRAANEKLFF. CDR3 DNA: TGTGCCAGCAGTGCAGCCAGAAAACTAAGAGCGGCTAATGAAAAACTGTTTTTT. The chain uses TRBV6-4 and TRBJ1-4; D unclear. The CDR3 has 18 amino acids. Trimming removed 4 bases from V and 3 bases from J, with 21 bases in between. Germline-derived CDR1 and CDR2 are MRHNA and SNTAGT.

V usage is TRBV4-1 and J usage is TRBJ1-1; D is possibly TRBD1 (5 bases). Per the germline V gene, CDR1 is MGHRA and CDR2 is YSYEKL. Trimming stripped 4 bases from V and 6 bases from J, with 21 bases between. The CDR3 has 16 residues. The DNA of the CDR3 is TGCGCCAGCAGCCGCGTCCAAGGCGACGCGGGGCCTGAAGCTTTCTTT. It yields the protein CASSRVQGDAGPEAFF.

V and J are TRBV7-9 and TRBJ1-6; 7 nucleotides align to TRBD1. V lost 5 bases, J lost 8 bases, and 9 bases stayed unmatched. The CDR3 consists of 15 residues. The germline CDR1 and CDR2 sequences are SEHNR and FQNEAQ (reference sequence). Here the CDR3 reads CASSQRQGRDSPLHF. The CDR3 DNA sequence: TGTGCCAGCAGCCAAAGACAGGGTCGGGATTCACCCCTCCACTTT.

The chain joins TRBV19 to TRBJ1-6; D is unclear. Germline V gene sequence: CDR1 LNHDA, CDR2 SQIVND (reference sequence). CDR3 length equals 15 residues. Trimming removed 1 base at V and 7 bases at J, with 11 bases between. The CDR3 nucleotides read TGTGCCAGTAGTATAGCGGCGACGGGGAATTCACCCCTCCACTTT. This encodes CASSIAATGNSPLHF.

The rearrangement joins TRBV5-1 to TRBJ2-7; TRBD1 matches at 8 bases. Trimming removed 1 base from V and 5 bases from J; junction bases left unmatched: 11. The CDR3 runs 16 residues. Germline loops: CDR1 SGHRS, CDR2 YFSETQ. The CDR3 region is CASSLTPPGQGDEQYF. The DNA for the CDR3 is TGCGCCAGCAGCTTGACCCCCCCCGGACAGGGAGACGAGCAGTACTTC.

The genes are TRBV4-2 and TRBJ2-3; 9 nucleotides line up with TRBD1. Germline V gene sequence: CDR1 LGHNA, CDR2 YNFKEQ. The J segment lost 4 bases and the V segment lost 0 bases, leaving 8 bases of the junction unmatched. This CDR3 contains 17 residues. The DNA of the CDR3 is TGTGCCAGCAGCCAAGATCGGGACAGGGCGGGCCCAGATACGCAGTATTTT. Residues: CASSQDRDRAGPDTQYF.

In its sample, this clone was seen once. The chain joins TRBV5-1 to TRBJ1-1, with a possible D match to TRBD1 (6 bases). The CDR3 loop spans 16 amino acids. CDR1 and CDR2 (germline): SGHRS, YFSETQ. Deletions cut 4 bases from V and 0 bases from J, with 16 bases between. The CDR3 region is CASSRGHTVMNTEAFF. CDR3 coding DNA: TGCGCCAGCAGCAGGGGACATACCGTCATGAACACTGAAGCTTTCTTT.

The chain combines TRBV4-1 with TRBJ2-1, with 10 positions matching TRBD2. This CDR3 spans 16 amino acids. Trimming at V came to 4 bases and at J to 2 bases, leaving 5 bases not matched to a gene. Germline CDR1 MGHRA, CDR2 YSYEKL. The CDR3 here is CASSLSSGGAYNEQFF. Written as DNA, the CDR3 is TGCGCCAGCAGCCTATCAAGCGGGGGGGCCTACAATGAGCAGTTCTTC.

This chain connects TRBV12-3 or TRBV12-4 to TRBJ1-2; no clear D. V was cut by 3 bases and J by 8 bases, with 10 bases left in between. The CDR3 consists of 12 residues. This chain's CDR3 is CASSFPGTGYTF. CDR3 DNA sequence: TGTGCCAGCAGTTTCCCAGGAACAGGCTACACCTTC.

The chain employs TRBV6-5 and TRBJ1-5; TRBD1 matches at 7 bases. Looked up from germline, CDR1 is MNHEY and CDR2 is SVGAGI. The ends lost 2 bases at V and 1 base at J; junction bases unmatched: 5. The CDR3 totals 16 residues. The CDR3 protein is CASSYRTGRSNQPQHF. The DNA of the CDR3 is TGTGCCAGCAGTTACCGGACAGGACGAAGCAATCAGCCCCAGCATTTT.